Listed here is a single T cell receptor (beta chain). The data are from a study of control samples from healthy donors and cancer patients. Per germline, CDR1 MNHEY and CDR2 SVGAGI. The CDR3 is made up of 15 amino acids. Trimming removed 4 bases from V and 4 bases from J; junction bases left unmatched: 7. TCRdb's table, derived via immunoSEQ multiplex PCR, lists solely in-frame clones and lacks some. The sample yields 150,000 to 200,000 clones, around 92% seen once. The V and J genes are TRBV6-5 and TRBJ1-2, with TRBD1 matching over 9 bases. The clonotype comes from a young woman in good health. Sample: blood. Written as DNA, the CDR3 is TGTGCCAGCAGTTGGGGGGGGACAGGGCCCTATGGCTACACCTTC. Amino acids: CASSWGGTGPYGYTF.